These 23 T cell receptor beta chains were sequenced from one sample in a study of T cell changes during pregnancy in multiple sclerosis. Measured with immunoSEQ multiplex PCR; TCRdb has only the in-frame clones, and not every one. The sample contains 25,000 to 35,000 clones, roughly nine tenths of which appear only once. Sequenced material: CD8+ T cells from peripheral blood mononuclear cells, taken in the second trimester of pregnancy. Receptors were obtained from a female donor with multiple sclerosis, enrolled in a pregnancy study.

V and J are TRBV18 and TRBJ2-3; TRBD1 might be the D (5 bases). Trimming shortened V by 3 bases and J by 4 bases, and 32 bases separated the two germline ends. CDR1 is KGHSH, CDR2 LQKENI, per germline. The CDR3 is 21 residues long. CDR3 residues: CASSPNAPTGSATLKADTQYF. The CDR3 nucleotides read TGTGCCAGCTCACCGAACGCGCCAACAGGCAGCGCTACCCTCAAGGCAGATACGCAGTATTTT. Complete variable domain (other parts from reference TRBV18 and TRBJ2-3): NAGVMQNPRHLVRRRGQEARLRCSPMKGHSHVYWYRQLPEEGLKFMVYLQKENIIDESGMPKERFSAEFPKEGPSILRIQQVVRGDSAAYFCASSPNAPTGSATLKADTQYFGPGTRLTVL.

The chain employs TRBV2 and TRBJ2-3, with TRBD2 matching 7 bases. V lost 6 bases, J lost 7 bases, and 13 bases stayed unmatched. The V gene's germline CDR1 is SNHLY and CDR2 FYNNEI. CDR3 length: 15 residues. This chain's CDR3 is CASRRLAFLLYTQYF. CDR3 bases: TGTGCCAGCAGGCGACTAGCCTTCCTCCTCTATACGCAGTATTTT.

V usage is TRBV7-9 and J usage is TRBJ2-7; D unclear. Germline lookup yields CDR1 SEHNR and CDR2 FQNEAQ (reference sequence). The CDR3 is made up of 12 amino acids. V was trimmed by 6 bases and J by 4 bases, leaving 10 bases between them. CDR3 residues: CASSQTSYEQYF. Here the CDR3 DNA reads TGTGCCAGCAGTCAAACATCGTACGAGCAGTACTTC. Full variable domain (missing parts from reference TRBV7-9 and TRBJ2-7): DTGVSQNPRHKITKRGQNVTFRCDPISEHNRLYWYRQTLGQGPEFLTYFQNEAQLEKSRLLSDRFSAERPKGSFSTLEIQRTEQGDSAMYLCASSQTSYEQYFGPGTRLTVT.

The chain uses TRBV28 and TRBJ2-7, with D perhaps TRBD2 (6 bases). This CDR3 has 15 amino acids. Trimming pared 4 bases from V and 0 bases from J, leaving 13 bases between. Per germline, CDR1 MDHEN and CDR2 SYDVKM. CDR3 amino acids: CASSSGTLSSYEQYF. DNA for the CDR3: TGTGCCAGCAGTTCCGGGACTTTAAGCTCCTACGAGCAGTACTTC.

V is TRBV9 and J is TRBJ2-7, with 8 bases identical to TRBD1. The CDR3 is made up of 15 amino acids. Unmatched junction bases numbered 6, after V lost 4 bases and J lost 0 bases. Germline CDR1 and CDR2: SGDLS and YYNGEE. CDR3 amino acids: CASSPTGGSSYEQYF. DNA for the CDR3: TGTGCCAGCAGCCCCACAGGGGGGAGCTCCTACGAGCAGTACTTC.

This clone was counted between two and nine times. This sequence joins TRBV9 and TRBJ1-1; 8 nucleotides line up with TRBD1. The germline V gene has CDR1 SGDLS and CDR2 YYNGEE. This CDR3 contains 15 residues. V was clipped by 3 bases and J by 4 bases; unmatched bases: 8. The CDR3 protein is CASSGAQGAGTEAFF. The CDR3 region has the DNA TGTGCCAGCAGCGGGGCCCAGGGGGCTGGCACTGAAGCTTTCTTT.

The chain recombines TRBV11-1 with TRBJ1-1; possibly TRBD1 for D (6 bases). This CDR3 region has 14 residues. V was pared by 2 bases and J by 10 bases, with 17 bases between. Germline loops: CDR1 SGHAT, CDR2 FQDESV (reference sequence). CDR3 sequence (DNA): TGTGCCAGCAGCTTAACACTGAACAGGGAAGGAGCTTTCTTT. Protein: CASSLTLNREGAFF.

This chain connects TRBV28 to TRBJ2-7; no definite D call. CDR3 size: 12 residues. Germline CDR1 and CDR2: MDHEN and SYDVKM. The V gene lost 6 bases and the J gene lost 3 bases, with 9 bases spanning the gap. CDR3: CASSPPSYEQYF. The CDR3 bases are TGTGCCAGCAGCCCTCCGAGCTACGAGCAGTACTTC.

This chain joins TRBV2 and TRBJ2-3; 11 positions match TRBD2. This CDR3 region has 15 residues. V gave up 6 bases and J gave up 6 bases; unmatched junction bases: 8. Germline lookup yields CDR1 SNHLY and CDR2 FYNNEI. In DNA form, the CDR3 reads TGTGCCAGCAGGGGGCCCCTAGCGGGAGGTGATACGCAGTATTTT. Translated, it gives CASRGPLAGGDTQYF.

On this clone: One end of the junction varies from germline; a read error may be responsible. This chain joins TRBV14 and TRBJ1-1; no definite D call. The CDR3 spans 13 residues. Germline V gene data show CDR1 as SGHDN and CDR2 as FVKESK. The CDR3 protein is CASSQVGLTKAFF. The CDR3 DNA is TGTGCCAGCAGCCAAGTGGGTCTCACTAAAGCTTTCTTT.

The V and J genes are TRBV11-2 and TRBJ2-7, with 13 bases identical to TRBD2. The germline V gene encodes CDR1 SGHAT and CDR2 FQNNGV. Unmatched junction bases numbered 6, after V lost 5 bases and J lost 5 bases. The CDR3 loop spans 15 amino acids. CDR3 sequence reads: CASSRTSGSRDEQYF. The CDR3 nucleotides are TGTGCCAGCAGCCGGACTAGCGGGAGTCGCGACGAGCAGTACTTC. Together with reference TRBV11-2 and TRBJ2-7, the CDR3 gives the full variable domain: EAGVAQSPRYKIIEKRQSVAFWCNPISGHATLYWYQQILGQGPKLLIQFQNNGVVDDSQLPKDRFSAERLKGVDSTLKIQPAKLEDSAVYLCASSRTSGSRDEQYFGPGTRLTVT.

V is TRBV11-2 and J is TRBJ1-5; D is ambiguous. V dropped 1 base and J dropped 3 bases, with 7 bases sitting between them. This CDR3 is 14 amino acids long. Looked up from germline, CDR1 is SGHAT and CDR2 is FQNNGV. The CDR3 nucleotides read TGTGCCAGCAGCTTAGGACGGGTCAATCAGCCCCAGCATTTT. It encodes CASSLGRVNQPQHF.

This CDR3 reads CASSSRDRPLVPEAFF. The CDR3, as DNA: TGTGCCAGCAGCTCCAGGGACAGGCCCCTCGTACCTGAAGCTTTCTTT. The J gene is TRBJ1-1, the V gene TRBV4-2; 8 bases are shared with TRBD1. The germline V gene has CDR1 LGHNA and CDR2 YNFKEQ. The CDR3 is 16 residues long. Trimming cost V 5 bases and J 6 bases; bases outside gene matches: 14.

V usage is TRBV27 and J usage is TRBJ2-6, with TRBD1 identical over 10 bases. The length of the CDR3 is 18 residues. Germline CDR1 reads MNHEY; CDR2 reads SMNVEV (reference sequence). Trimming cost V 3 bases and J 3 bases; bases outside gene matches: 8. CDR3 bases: TGTGCCAGCAGTTTCTCGGGACAGGGGTTCTTTGGGGCCAACGTCCTGACTTTC. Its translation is CASSFSGQGFFGANVLTF.

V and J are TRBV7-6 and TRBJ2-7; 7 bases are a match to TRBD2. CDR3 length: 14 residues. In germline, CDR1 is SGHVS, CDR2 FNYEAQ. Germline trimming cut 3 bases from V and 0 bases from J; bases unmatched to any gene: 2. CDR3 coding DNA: TGTGCCAGCAGCTTCCGGACTAGCTCCTACGAGCAGTACTTC. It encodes CASSFRTSSYEQYF.

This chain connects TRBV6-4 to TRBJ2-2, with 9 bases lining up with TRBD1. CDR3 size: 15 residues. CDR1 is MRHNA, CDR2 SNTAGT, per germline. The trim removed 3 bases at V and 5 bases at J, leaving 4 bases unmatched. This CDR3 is CASSESGQGTGELFF. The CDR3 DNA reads TGTGCCAGCAGTGAATCGGGACAGGGAACCGGGGAGCTGTTTTTT.

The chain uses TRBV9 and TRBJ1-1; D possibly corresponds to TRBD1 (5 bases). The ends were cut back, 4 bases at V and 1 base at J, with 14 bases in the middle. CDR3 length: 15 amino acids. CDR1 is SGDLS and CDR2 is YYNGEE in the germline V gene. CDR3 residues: CASSPSGTPNTEAFF. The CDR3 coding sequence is TGTGCCAGCAGCCCGAGCGGGACCCCGAACACTGAAGCTTTCTTT. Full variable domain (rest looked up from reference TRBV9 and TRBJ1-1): DSGVTQTPKHLITATGQRVTLRCSPRSGDLSVYWYQQSLDQGLQFLIQYYNGEERAKGNILERFSAQQFPDLHSELNLSSLELGDSALYFCASSPSGTPNTEAFFGQGTRLTVV.

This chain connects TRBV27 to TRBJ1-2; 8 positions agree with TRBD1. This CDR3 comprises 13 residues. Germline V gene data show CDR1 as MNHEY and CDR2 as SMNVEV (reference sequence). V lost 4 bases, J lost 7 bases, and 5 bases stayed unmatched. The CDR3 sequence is CASSSGTGGGYTF. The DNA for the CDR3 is TGTGCCAGCAGTTCAGGGACAGGTGGTGGCTACACCTTC.

This CDR3 is CASSSDHTTGRLNRYEQYF. For the CDR3, the DNA is TGTGCCAGCAGTTCTGATCACACGACAGGGCGATTAAACAGATACGAGCAGTACTTC. This chain connects TRBV27 to TRBJ2-7, with 7 bases identical to TRBD1. The length of the CDR3 is 19 residues. Germline-derived CDR1 and CDR2 are MNHEY and SMNVEV (reference sequence). Trimming cost V 4 bases and J 4 bases; bases outside gene matches: 22.

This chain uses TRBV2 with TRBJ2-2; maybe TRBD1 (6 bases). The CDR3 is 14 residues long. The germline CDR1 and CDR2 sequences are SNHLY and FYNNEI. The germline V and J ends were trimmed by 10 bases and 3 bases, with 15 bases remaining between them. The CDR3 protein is CAINPGQHTGELFF. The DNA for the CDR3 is TGTGCCATAAACCCCGGACAGCACACCGGGGAGCTGTTTTTT.

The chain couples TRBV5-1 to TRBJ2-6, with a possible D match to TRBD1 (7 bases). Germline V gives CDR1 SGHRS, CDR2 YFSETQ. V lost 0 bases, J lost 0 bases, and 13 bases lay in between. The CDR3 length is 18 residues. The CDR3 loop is CASSLAGGTVSGANVLTF. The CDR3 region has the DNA TGCGCCAGCAGCTTGGCCGGAGGGACAGTCTCTGGGGCCAACGTCCTGACTTTC.

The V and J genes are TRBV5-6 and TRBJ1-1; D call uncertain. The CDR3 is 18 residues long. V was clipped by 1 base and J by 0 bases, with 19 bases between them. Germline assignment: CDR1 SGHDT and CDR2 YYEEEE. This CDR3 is CASSLLFFGVGMNTEAFF. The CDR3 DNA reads TGTGCCAGCAGCTTGCTATTTTTCGGGGTTGGGATGAACACTGAAGCTTTCTTT.

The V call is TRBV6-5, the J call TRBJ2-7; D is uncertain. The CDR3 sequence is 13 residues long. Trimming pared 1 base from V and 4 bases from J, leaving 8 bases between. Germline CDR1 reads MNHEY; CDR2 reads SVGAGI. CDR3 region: CASSYYSGYEQYF. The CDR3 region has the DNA TGTGCCAGCAGTTACTATTCAGGATACGAGCAGTACTTC.